Shown below are 3 T cell receptor beta chains from a single sample sequenced in a study of healthy donors' naive CD4 and CD8 T cells. A linear amplification protocol produced the TCR libraries from roughly 0.5 ug of total RNA. TCRdb called the reads again in MiXCR, with one record for every CDR3 protein. Of 150,000 to 200,000 distinct CDR3 sequences listed, 65% to 75% were seen once; the top ten hold roughly 2.4%. Specimen: naive CD4+ and CD8+ T cells sorted from blood, pooled from several donors. The receptors stem from a pool of human donors in good health; the sample pools cells from several healthy donors.

V gene TRBV28 combines with J gene TRBJ2-7; 12 positions match TRBD2. The CDR3 runs to 16 residues. Germline CDR1 and CDR2: MDHEN and SYDVKM. The trim removed 6 bases at V and 5 bases at J, leaving 11 bases unmatched. The CDR3 protein is CASRSGLAGPFDEQYF. The CDR3 nucleotides read TGTGCCAGCAGGTCCGGACTAGCGGGACCCTTTGACGAGCAGTACTTC.

The chain couples TRBV5-5 to TRBJ2-3, with D tentatively TRBD1 (6 bases). This CDR3 has 15 amino acids. CDR1 and CDR2 (germline): SGHKS, YYEKEE (reference sequence). The V and J ends lost 6 bases and 6 bases respectively, with 20 bases between them. The CDR3 spells CASMYRTVYLDTQYF. CDR3 bases: TGTGCCAGCATGTACCGGACAGTTTACCTTGATACGCAGTATTTT.

The chain is built from TRBV29-1 and TRBJ2-1; TRBD2 aligns across 13 bases. Germline V gives CDR1 SQVTM, CDR2 ANQGSEA. V dropped 7 bases and J dropped 0; count of bases not matched to a gene: 15. CDR3 length equals 19 residues. DNA of the CDR3: TGCAGCGCCAAGGTGACTAGCGGGAGGACGACTAGCTCCTACAATGAGCAGTTCTTC. This translates into CSAKVTSGRTTSSYNEQFF.